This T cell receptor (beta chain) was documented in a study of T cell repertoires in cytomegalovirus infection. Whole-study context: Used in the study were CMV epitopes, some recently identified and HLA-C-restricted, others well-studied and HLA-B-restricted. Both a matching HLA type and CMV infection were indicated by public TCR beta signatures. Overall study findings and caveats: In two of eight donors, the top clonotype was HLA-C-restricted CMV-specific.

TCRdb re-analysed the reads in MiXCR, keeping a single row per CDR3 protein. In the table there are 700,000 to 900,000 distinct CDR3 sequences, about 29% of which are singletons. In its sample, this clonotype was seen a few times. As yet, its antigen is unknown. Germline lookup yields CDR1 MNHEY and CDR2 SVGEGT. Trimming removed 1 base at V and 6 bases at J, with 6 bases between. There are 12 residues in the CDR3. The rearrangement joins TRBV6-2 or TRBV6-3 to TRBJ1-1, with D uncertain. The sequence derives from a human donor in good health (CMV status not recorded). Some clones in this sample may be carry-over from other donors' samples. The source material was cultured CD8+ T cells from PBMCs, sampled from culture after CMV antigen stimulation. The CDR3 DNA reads TGTGCCAGCAGTTACTTCTATGCTGAAGCTTTCTTT. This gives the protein CASSYFYAEAFF.